Described below is a single T cell receptor beta chain sequence and its context. This table comes from immunoSEQ multiplex PCR, and its TCRdb copy is limited to in-frame clones, with some not included. This table holds tens of thousands of clones, 70% to 90% found once. The sample originates from a study of blood T cell repertoires in COVID-19. CDR1 and CDR2 from the germline V gene are SEHNR and FQNEAQ (reference sequence). The junction had 9 bases not matched to a gene; V was cut back by 4 bases and J by 2 bases. The CDR3 spans 16 residues. Sequencing input: peripheral blood. This rearrangement joins TRBV7-9 to TRBJ2-7, with 9 bases aligning to TRBD1. The sequence was collected from a man aged 55 to 70 with active COVID-19. CDR3 nucleotide sequence: TGTGCCAGCAGCTCCCCGACCGGGACAGGGACCTACGAGCAGTACTTC. As protein: CASSSPTGTGTYEQYF.